This T cell receptor beta chain was captured in a study of cytomegalovirus exposure and HLA in healthy donors. The CDR3 sequence is 11 residues long. Germline V lookup: CDR1 MNHEY, CDR2 SMNVEV (reference sequence). Between the trimmed V and J ends, which lost 6 bases and 7 bases, there was a span of 8 bases. Both 60 Vbeta primers and 13 Jbeta primers went into the PCR. TCRdb's table, derived via immunoSEQ multiplex PCR, lists solely in-frame clones and lacks some. The sample consists of some 90,000 clones, about 81% of them appearing once. Sequenced sample: PBMCs. The origin of this receptor is a man aged 35-49 years in good health and CMV-seronegative. This rearrangement joins TRBV27 to TRBJ2-3; D not resolved. CDR3 sequence: CASRTRNTQYF. CDR3 coding DNA: TGTGCCAGCAGGACGAGGAATACGCAGTATTTT.